These 27 T cell receptor beta chains share one sample of origin, sequenced in a study of blood T cell repertoires in COVID-19. Generated by immunoSEQ multiplex PCR, the TCRdb table keeps only in-frame clones and is missing some. The sample lists 220,000 or so clones; about 79% were seen once. Sequenced input: PBMCs or T cells enriched from blood (not recorded which). The receptors come from a woman between 40 and 50 years old with acute COVID-19.

The rearrangement links TRBV28 to TRBJ2-1; 9 bases fit TRBD1. The germline CDR1 and CDR2 sequences are MDHEN and SYDVKM. With 8 bases clipped from V and 7 bases from J, the junction kept 6 bases outside the gene matches. The CDR3 is 13 residues long. CDR3 DNA: TGTGCCAGCGGCTACAGGGGGCCGAATGAGCAGTTCTTC. Amino acid sequence: CASGYRGPNEQFF.

The rearrangement uses TRBV15 and TRBJ1-1; TRBD1 matches at 7 bases. Germline CDR1 and CDR2: LNHNV and YYDKDF (reference sequence). This CDR3 is 15 amino acids long. V trimming: 4 bases; J trimming: 4 bases; junction bases outside the gene matches: 9. The CDR3: CATSTARGSATEAFF. The CDR3 DNA sequence: TGTGCCACCAGCACCGCCAGGGGGTCGGCCACTGAAGCTTTCTTT. Full variable domain (outside the CDR3, taken from reference TRBV15 and TRBJ1-1): DAMVIQNPRYQVTQFGKPVTLSCSQTLNHNVMYWYQQKSSQAPKLLFHYYDKDFNNEADTPDNFQSRRPNTSFCFLDIRSPGLGDTAMYLCATSTARGSATEAFFGQGTRLTVV.

This rearrangement joins TRBV5-1 to TRBJ1-1, with TRBD1 as a possible D gene (6 bases). The CDR3 contains 13 residues. Germline CDR1 and CDR2: SGHRS and YFSETQ. V lost 4 bases, J lost 10 bases, and 17 bases lay in between. CDR3 protein: CASSPDRAERAFF. The CDR3 DNA is TGCGCCAGCAGCCCGGACAGAGCCGAGAGAGCTTTCTTT. The whole variable domain, remainder taken from reference TRBV5-1 and TRBJ1-1, is KAGVTQTPRYLIKTRGQQVTLSCSPISGHRSVSWYQQTPGQGLQFLFEYFSETQRNKGNFPGRFSGRQFSNSRSEMNVSTLELGDSALYLCASSPDRAERAFFGQGTRLTVV.

Written as DNA, the CDR3 is TGTGCCAGCAGCCAGGGTACAACAGGGGGCTCCTACGAGCAGTACTTC. This codes for CASSQGTTGGSYEQYF. The chain has TRBV3-1 (or the pseudogene TRBV3-2) and TRBJ2-7; 8 positions agree with TRBD1. From germline, CDR1 is LGHDT and CDR2 YNNKEL (reference sequence). The V and J ends lost 3 bases and 0 bases, in that order; junction bases with no gene match: 7. The CDR3 is 16 residues long.

The genes are TRBV5-4 and TRBJ1-2, with D perhaps matching TRBD1 (6 bases). Trimming removed 2 bases at V and 11 bases at J, with 16 bases between. CDR3 length: 13 amino acids. Germline values: CDR1 SGHNT, CDR2 YYREEE (reference sequence). The CDR3 region has the DNA TGTGCCAGCAGCTTAACAGGGAGTCTCGTTTACACCTTC. It translates to CASSLTGSLVYTF.

This chain joins TRBV11-2 and TRBJ2-6; D is perhaps TRBD2 (5 bases). Germline values: CDR1 SGHAT, CDR2 FQNNGV. Trimming cost V 2 bases and J 0 bases, with 11 bases left between them. The CDR3 spans 17 residues. The CDR3 DNA reads TGTGCCAGCAGCTTAATCGCGGGCAACTCTGGGGCCAACGTCCTGACTTTC. It encodes CASSLIAGNSGANVLTF. Complete variable domain (other parts from reference TRBV11-2 and TRBJ2-6): EAGVAQSPRYKIIEKRQSVAFWCNPISGHATLYWYQQILGQGPKLLIQFQNNGVVDDSQLPKDRFSAERLKGVDSTLKIQPAKLEDSAVYLCASSLIAGNSGANVLTFGAGSRLTVL.

The V gene is TRBV20-1, the J gene TRBJ2-7, with D uncertain. The CDR3 totals 11 residues. Per germline, CDR1 DFQATT and CDR2 SNEGSKA (reference sequence). V lost 6 bases and J lost 3, with 9 bases in between. CDR3 protein: CSAALNYEQYF. The CDR3 region has the DNA TGCAGTGCCGCACTCAACTACGAGCAGTACTTC.

This clone was seen a single time. The V call is TRBV24-1, the J call TRBJ2-1; tentatively, D is TRBD2 (5 bases). Germline lookup yields CDR1 KGHDR and CDR2 SFDVKD. Trimming removed 5 bases from V and 3 bases from J, with 7 bases in between. The CDR3 consists of 13 residues. DNA of the CDR3: TGTGCCACCAGTGGGAGGAGCTACAATGAGCAGTTCTTC. The encoded protein is CATSGRSYNEQFF.

The chain uses TRBV27 and TRBJ1-5; 10 nucleotides match TRBD1. The CDR3 has 14 amino acids. The V and J ends lost 5 bases and 6 bases, in that order; junction bases with no gene match: 4. Germline CDR1 and CDR2: MNHEY and SMNVEV (reference sequence). The CDR3 spells CASSLGTGVQPQHF. Written as DNA, the CDR3 is TGTGCCAGCAGTCTCGGGACAGGGGTTCAGCCCCAGCATTTT.

The V call is TRBV5-1, the J call TRBJ2-7; no clear D. V lost 0 bases to trimming and J lost 4 bases, with 8 bases between them. Germline V gene data show CDR1 as SGHRS and CDR2 as YFSETQ. This CDR3 is built from 13 residues. The CDR3 reads CASSLGAAYEQYF. The CDR3 nucleotides are TGCGCCAGCAGCTTGGGGGCAGCTTACGAGCAGTACTTC.

The chain uses TRBV28 and TRBJ1-2, with D hard to call. The germline CDR1 and CDR2 sequences are MDHEN and SYDVKM. V was clipped by 4 bases and J by 6 bases, with 6 bases between them. The CDR3 runs 11 residues. The CDR3 nucleotides are TGTGCCAGCAGTTCCCCAAATGGCTACACCTTC. Protein: CASSSPNGYTF.

V is TRBV27 and J is TRBJ1-1; D call uncertain. Trimming took 2 bases from V and 1 from J, leaving 5 bases between them. Germline CDR1 and CDR2: MNHEY and SMNVEV (reference sequence). The CDR3 is 13 residues long. The CDR3 DNA reads TGTGCCAGCAGTTTACGAGGGAACACTGAAGCTTTCTTT. Translating gives CASSLRGNTEAFF.

The V and J genes are TRBV2 and TRBJ2-5; 11 nucleotides match TRBD2. The CDR3 is made up of 15 amino acids. After removal of 4 bases from V and 5 bases from J, the junction contained 6 bases not matched to a gene. Germline CDR1 and CDR2: SNHLY and FYNNEI. The chain's CDR3 is CASSGLAGPGETQYF. In nucleotides, the CDR3 is TGTGCCAGCAGTGGACTAGCGGGACCGGGGGAGACCCAGTACTTC.

CDR3 coding DNA: TGCGCCAAGAGCCCCATCGCTGGCGAGCAGTACTTC. Translated, it gives CAKSPIAGEQYF. V is TRBV10-1 and J is TRBJ2-7; no clear D. The CDR3 consists of 12 residues. Germline CDR1 WNHNN, CDR2 SYGVQD (reference sequence). V was cut by 10 bases and J by 6 bases, with 16 bases left in between.

This clone was seen once. The chain joins TRBV3-1 (or the pseudogene TRBV3-2) to TRBJ2-3, with D possibly TRBD2 on 6 matching bases. In germline, CDR1 is LGHDT, CDR2 YNNKEL (reference sequence). The CDR3 consists of 15 residues. V lost 6 bases and J lost 3, with 16 bases in between. In DNA, the CDR3 is TGTGCCAGCAGGGGGCAGACTAGTAGGACAGATACGCAGTATTTT. Encoded protein: CASRGQTSRTDTQYF.

V usage is TRBV28 and J usage is TRBJ2-1; maybe TRBD1 (5 bases). The germline V gene encodes CDR1 MDHEN and CDR2 SYDVKM. Trimming left V 3 bases short and J 5 bases short, with 14 bases between. This CDR3 region has 15 residues. Here the CDR3 DNA reads TGTGCCAGCAGTTTCTACGGCAGGGCGGACAATGAGCAGTTCTTC. This gives the protein CASSFYGRADNEQFF.

This chain joins TRBV19 and TRBJ1-5; tentatively, D is TRBD1 (5 bases). Germline CDR1 LNHDA, CDR2 SQIVND (reference sequence). CDR3 length: 16 amino acids. V lost 7 bases and J lost 0, with 16 bases in between. The CDR3 sequence is CASTMGQIYSNQPQHF. The CDR3 DNA is TGTGCCAGTACCATGGGGCAGATTTATAGCAATCAGCCCCAGCATTTT.

V is TRBV5-4 and J is TRBJ2-3, with 9 bases aligning to TRBD2. Unmatched junction bases numbered 10, after V lost 9 bases and J lost 5 bases. The CDR3 runs 14 residues. Per the germline V gene, CDR1 is SGHNT and CDR2 is YYREEE (reference sequence). The CDR3 coding sequence is TGTGCCATGTTCGCGGGGGGGCAGATAGATACGCAGTATTTT. Translated, it gives CAMFAGGQIDTQYF.

The chain couples TRBV6-1 to TRBJ2-2; weak D call: TRBD1 (6 bases). V lost 5 bases to trimming and J lost 4 bases, with 14 bases between them. The CDR3 sequence is 15 residues long. CDR1 is MNHNS and CDR2 is SASEGT in the germline V gene. The CDR3 nucleotides are TGTGCCAGCAGTCCCGGGGTAGGGGGCACCGGGGAGCTGTTTTTT. As protein: CASSPGVGGTGELFF.

The rearrangement links TRBV20-1 to TRBJ2-1; TRBD2 is a possible D gene (6 bases). Germline CDR1 reads DFQATT; CDR2 reads SNEGSKA (reference sequence). The V end lost 6 bases, the J end lost 4 bases, and 7 bases lay between the germline ends. The CDR3 runs 11 residues. CDR3 nucleotides: TGCAGTGCCGGACTATACAATGAGCAGTTCTTC. Residues: CSAGLYNEQFF.

This chain joins TRBV10-2 and TRBJ2-2; 7 nucleotides match TRBD1. The CDR3 contains 14 residues. Germline V gives CDR1 WSHSY, CDR2 SAAADI. V was clipped by 3 bases and J by 5 bases; unmatched bases: 3. The CDR3 bases are TGCGCCAGCAGTGATCTACAGGGGACCGGGGAGCTGTTTTTT. It specifies CASSDLQGTGELFF.

V usage is TRBV9 and J usage is TRBJ2-1, with 11 bases that match TRBD2. The CDR3 extends over 15 amino acids. Germline V CDR1 and CDR2: SGDLS, YYNGEE. J was trimmed by 7 bases and V by 3 bases; bases with no gene match: 6. The CDR3 region is CASSATTSGINEQFF. CDR3 DNA: TGTGCCAGCAGCGCCACGACTAGCGGGATTAATGAGCAGTTCTTC.

This clone was found once. The chain combines TRBV5-6 with TRBJ1-1; D is uncertain. Trimming took 1 base from V and 1 from J, leaving 11 bases between them. The CDR3 contains 15 residues. Germline CDR1 is SGHDT and CDR2 is YYEEEE. DNA for the CDR3: TGTGCCAGCAGCTTGTTAGGAGGATGGAACACTGAAGCTTTCTTT. Its translation is CASSLLGGWNTEAFF.

This chain links TRBV5-4 with TRBJ2-5, with 12 bases fitting TRBD1. This CDR3 contains 17 residues. V dropped 4 bases and J dropped 5; count of bases not matched to a gene: 12. The germline V gene has CDR1 SGHNT and CDR2 YYREEE (reference sequence). CDR3 nucleotides: TGTGCCAGCAGCGTCGCCGGGGGGACAGGGGGCGAGGAGACCCAGTACTTC. Translating gives CASSVAGGTGGEETQYF.

The chain employs TRBV3-1 (or the pseudogene TRBV3-2) and TRBJ2-3; unclear D gene. The CDR3 is 14 amino acids. Trimming left V 3 bases short and J 3 bases short, with 10 bases between. Germline values: CDR1 LGHDT, CDR2 YNNKEL (reference sequence). The CDR3 loop is CASSHFQSTDTQYF. For the CDR3, the DNA is TGTGCCAGCAGCCATTTCCAGTCAACAGATACGCAGTATTTT.

The CDR3 loop is CASSERNRGSPLHF. Written as DNA, the CDR3 is TGTGCCAGCAGTGAACGGAACAGAGGGTCACCCCTCCACTTT. V is TRBV6-1 and J is TRBJ1-6; D is unclear. Per germline, CDR1 MNHNS and CDR2 SASEGT. Trimming took off 2 bases at V and 10 bases at J, with 12 bases between the two ends. The CDR3 is 14 amino acids.

This chain connects TRBV6-2 or TRBV6-3 to TRBJ2-7, with D unresolved. Germline-derived CDR1 and CDR2 are MNHEY and SVGEGT. Trimming removed 4 bases from V and 0 bases from J, with 13 bases in between. The CDR3 is 15 residues long. The DNA for the CDR3 is TGTGCCAGCAGTTCACACTACTCTAGCTCCTACGAGCAGTACTTC. This encodes CASSSHYSSSYEQYF.